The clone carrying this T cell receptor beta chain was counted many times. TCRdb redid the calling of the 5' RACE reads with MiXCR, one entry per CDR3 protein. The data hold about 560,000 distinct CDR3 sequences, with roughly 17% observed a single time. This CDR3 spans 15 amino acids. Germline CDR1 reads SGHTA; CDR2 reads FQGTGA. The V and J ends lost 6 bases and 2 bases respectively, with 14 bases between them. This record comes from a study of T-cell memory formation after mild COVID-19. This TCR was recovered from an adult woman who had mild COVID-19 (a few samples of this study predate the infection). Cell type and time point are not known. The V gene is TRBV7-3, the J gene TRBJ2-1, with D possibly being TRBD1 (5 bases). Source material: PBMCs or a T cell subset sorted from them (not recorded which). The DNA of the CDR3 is TGTGCCAGCAGTTTGGGTCAGGGCCCCTACAATGAGCAGTTCTTC. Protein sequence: CASSLGQGPYNEQFF.